The next 25 T cell receptor beta chains were all read from a single sample in a study of PD-1 blockade in classical Hodgkin lymphoma. Repertoires were generated with immunoSEQ multiplex PCR, while TCRdb's copy carries only in-frame clones and drops some. This sample has about 15,000 clones; around 64% occur once, and the top ten carry around 10%. All trial patients relapsed after autologous stem cell transplantation. Source: peripheral blood mononuclear cells (PBMCs), taken at baseline. Receptors were obtained from a human donor with classical Hodgkin lymphoma.

This chain uses TRBV7-2 with TRBJ2-2; 11 positions match TRBD2. CDR1 is SGHTA, CDR2 FQGNSA, per germline. The CDR3 sequence is 18 residues long. The V gene end was trimmed by 5 bases and the J gene end by 4 bases; junction bases not matched to a gene: 12. The CDR3 region is CASSPGGLAGGPTGELFF. In nucleotides, the CDR3 is TGTGCCAGCAGCCCGGGGGGGCTAGCGGGAGGTCCCACCGGGGAGCTGTTTTTT.

This clone qualifies as medium-sized (0.01 to 0.1%). This rearrangement joins TRBV9 to TRBJ1-6; D is undetermined. The germline V gene encodes CDR1 SGDLS and CDR2 YYNGEE. Trimming pared 1 base from V and 1 base from J, leaving 6 bases between. The CDR3 has 15 residues. The CDR3 sequence: CASSVYGSYNSPLHF. The CDR3, as DNA: TGTGCCAGCAGCGTATATGGGTCCTATAATTCACCCCTCCACTTT.

The chain combines TRBV15 with TRBJ1-2, with 7 bases aligning to TRBD1. Germline CDR1 LNHNV, CDR2 YYDKDF (reference sequence). Trimming removed 0 bases from V and 8 bases from J; junction bases left unmatched: 12. CDR3 length: 16 residues. Here the CDR3 reads CATSRERTGFLEGYTF. CDR3 bases: TGTGCCACCAGCAGAGAAAGGACAGGATTCTTAGAGGGCTACACCTTC.

This chain connects TRBV10-3 to TRBJ2-3; 12 bases align to TRBD2. The CDR3 sequence is 16 residues long. From germline, CDR1 is ENHRY and CDR2 SYGVKD. Unmatched junction bases numbered 9, after V lost 6 bases and J lost 5 bases. CDR3 protein: CAISSSGRASKDTQYF. In nucleotides, the CDR3 is TGTGCCATCAGCTCTAGCGGGAGGGCTTCAAAAGATACGCAGTATTTT.

By frequency in the sample, this clone is medium-sized. The chain is built from TRBV4-1 and TRBJ2-7; D may be TRBD1 (5 bases). Trimming pared 2 bases from V and 3 bases from J, leaving 11 bases between. Looked up from germline, CDR1 is MGHRA and CDR2 is YSYEKL. This CDR3 contains 14 residues. Here the CDR3 reads CASSQTGSNYEQYF. In nucleotides, the CDR3 is TGCGCCAGCAGCCAAACAGGCAGCAACTACGAGCAGTACTTC.

Only one count was recorded for this clone. J is TRBJ2-1 and V is TRBV13; 7 nucleotides match TRBD2. The junction had 18 bases not matched to a gene; V was cut back by 5 bases and J by 8 bases. The CDR3 sequence is 17 residues long. The germline gives CDR1 PRHDT, CDR2 FYEKMQ (reference sequence). CDR3 DNA: TGTGCCAGCAGCCCACAAGACCGGGACTATCTTTTGGATGAGCAGTTCTTC. As protein: CASSPQDRDYLLDEQFF.

This clone occurred a few times. The chain joins TRBV28 to TRBJ2-7, with D perhaps matching TRBD2 (5 bases). The germline V gene encodes CDR1 MDHEN and CDR2 SYDVKM. V was shortened by 4 bases and J by 2 bases, with 9 bases between the two germline ends. The CDR3 contains 13 residues. As DNA, the CDR3 is TGTGCCAGCAGTTGGGCTAGCACCTACGAGCAGTACTTC. Translation: CASSWASTYEQYF.

V is TRBV5-1 and J is TRBJ2-7; the match to TRBD2 covers 15 bases. Germline-derived CDR1 and CDR2 are SGHRS and YFSETQ. The CDR3 length is 19 residues. With 4 bases clipped from V and 0 bases from J, the junction kept 11 bases outside the gene matches. This chain's CDR3 is CASSQTRTSGRDSSYEQYF. The CDR3 DNA is TGCGCCAGCAGCCAAACAAGGACTAGCGGGAGGGACAGCTCCTACGAGCAGTACTTC.

The chain links TRBV7-6 to TRBJ2-3, with 9 positions matching TRBD2. From germline, CDR1 is SGHVS and CDR2 FNYEAQ. Losses at the gene ends were 2 bases for V and 4 bases for J; bases not matched to a gene: 16. This CDR3 is 19 amino acids long. The CDR3 region is CASSLRAVAGVQGADTQYF. CDR3 DNA: TGTGCCAGCAGCTTAAGGGCGGTAGCGGGAGTTCAAGGGGCAGATACGCAGTATTTT.

This clone was picked up a small number of times. This chain connects TRBV28 to TRBJ2-2; 7 bases are shared with TRBD2. Germline V gives CDR1 MDHEN, CDR2 SYDVKM. After removal of 5 bases from V and 0 bases from J, the junction contained 12 bases not matched to a gene. CDR3 length equals 18 residues. CDR3 nucleotides: TGTGCCAGCAGTCTGAATGGCCTAGCGGACGCGAACACCGGGGAGCTGTTTTTT. Protein product: CASSLNGLADANTGELFF.

The CDR3 protein is CASSLSGPRTDTQYF. Here the CDR3 DNA reads TGCGCCAGCAGCTTATCCGGACCCCGCACAGATACGCAGTATTTT. The rearrangement joins TRBV5-1 to TRBJ2-3; D is uncertain. V was pared by 2 bases and J by 1 base, with 11 bases between. The CDR3 is made up of 15 amino acids. Germline loops: CDR1 SGHRS, CDR2 YFSETQ.

This chain links TRBV6-1 with TRBJ1-4; the D gene is possibly TRBD1 (6 bases). Germline CDR1 reads MNHNS; CDR2 reads SASEGT. The CDR3 spans 15 residues. V dropped 1 base and J dropped 8 bases, with 14 bases sitting between them. CDR3 nucleotide sequence: TGTGCCAGCAGTGAAGTCGGCAGGGGTCGGGAAAAACTGTTTTTT. Encoded protein: CASSEVGRGREKLFF.

This clone was counted between two and nine times. This chain joins TRBV9 and TRBJ1-1; a weak D match, TRBD1 (6 bases). Germline V gene sequence: CDR1 SGDLS, CDR2 YYNGEE. This CDR3 spans 15 amino acids. Trimming cost V 3 bases and J 2 bases, with 14 bases left between them. Here the CDR3 DNA reads TGTGCCAGCAGCGCCACCCAGGGGAGTAACACTGAAGCTTTCTTT. Translation: CASSATQGSNTEAFF.

This chain connects TRBV14 to TRBJ2-7, with 10 bases that match TRBD1. Trimming cost V 4 bases and J 6 bases; bases outside gene matches: 6. Germline CDR1 is SGHDN and CDR2 is FVKESK. This CDR3 is built from 14 residues. CDR3 in DNA: TGTGCCAGCAGCCTGGGACAGGGGTTCCCCGAGCAGTACTTC. Protein sequence: CASSLGQGFPEQYF. Variable domain in full (rest from reference TRBV14 and TRBJ2-7): EAGVTQFPSHSVIEKGQTVTLRCDPISGHDNLYWYRRVMGKEIKFLLHFVKESKQDESGMPNNRFLAERTGGTYSTLKVQPAELEDSGVYFCASSLGQGFPEQYFGPGTRLTVT.

The chain joins TRBV6-6 to TRBJ2-4, with D perhaps TRBD2 (7 bases). The V end was cut by 0 bases, the J end by 2 bases, with 8 bases between. The CDR3 contains 15 residues. Germline V gene sequence: CDR1 MNHNY, CDR2 SVGAGI (reference sequence). Here the CDR3 reads CASSYSGGPKNIQYF. CDR3 sequence (DNA): TGTGCCAGCAGTTACTCGGGGGGGCCCAAAAACATTCAGTACTTC.

This sequence joins TRBV6-4 and TRBJ2-3; TRBD2 agrees at 7 bases. The CDR3 runs to 15 residues. Per germline, CDR1 MRHNA and CDR2 SNTAGT. Trimming cost V 2 bases and J 6 bases; bases outside gene matches: 8. CDR3 bases: TGTGCCAGCAGTGACGGGGCTAGCGGTTGGGATACGCAGTATTTT. Its protein is CASSDGASGWDTQYF.

This clone came up a few times. This chain joins TRBV14 and TRBJ2-3; 7 bases agree with TRBD1. Germline V gene sequence: CDR1 SGHDN, CDR2 FVKESK. CDR3 length: 15 amino acids. V shed 4 bases, J shed 1 base, and the junction held 5 bases outside the gene matches. The CDR3 DNA is TGTGCCAGCAGCCCCTGGACAGGTCGCACAGATACGCAGTATTTT. It codes for CASSPWTGRTDTQYF.

The chain carries TRBV7-8 and TRBJ2-7; 7 bases are shared with TRBD2. V shed 5 bases, J shed 7 bases, and the junction held 8 bases outside the gene matches. Germline V gives CDR1 SGHVS, CDR2 FQNEAQ. The CDR3 is 13 residues long. The CDR3 protein is CASSQSREGEQYF. In DNA, the CDR3 is TGTGCCAGCAGCCAAAGTAGGGAGGGAGAGCAGTACTTC.

The CDR3 is CASSDRYTGELFF. The CDR3 region has the DNA TGTGCCAGCAGTGATAGGTACACCGGGGAGCTGTTTTTT. The chain is built from TRBV25-1 and TRBJ2-2; the D is unclear. Trimming shortened V by 3 bases and J by 3 bases, and 5 bases separated the two germline ends. Germline CDR1 and CDR2: MGHDK and SYGVNS. CDR3 size: 13 residues.

The chain combines TRBV7-3 with TRBJ2-3; 10 bases are shared with TRBD2. This CDR3 contains 15 residues. J was trimmed by 5 bases and V by 5 bases; bases with no gene match: 7. Germline CDR1 SGHTA, CDR2 FQGTGA. The CDR3, as DNA: TGTGCCAGCAGCGAGATAGCGGGAGGTATAGATACGCAGTATTTT. Translating gives CASSEIAGGIDTQYF.

V is TRBV10-3 and J is TRBJ2-3; maybe TRBD2 (6 bases). The CDR3 length is 15 residues. Germline lookup yields CDR1 ENHRY and CDR2 SYGVKD. V gave up 8 bases and J gave up 0 bases, with 15 bases separating them. In DNA, the CDR3 is TGTGCCATCGGAGGACTGAGCGGGAGCACAGATACGCAGTATTTT. Its translation: CAIGGLSGSTDTQYF.

The table lists this clone with a count of one. CDR3 bases: TGTGCCAGCAGCCCGGGCGGGGGCAATCAGCCCCAGCATTTT. Protein product: CASSPGGGNQPQHF. The V call is TRBV28, the J call TRBJ1-5; D unclear. From germline, CDR1 is MDHEN and CDR2 SYDVKM. V was shortened by 6 bases and J by 2 bases, with 11 bases between the two germline ends. This CDR3 comprises 14 residues. The full variable domain, with the rest looked up from reference TRBV28 and TRBJ1-5, is DVKVTQSSRYLVKRTGEKVFLECVQDMDHENMFWYRQDPGLGLRLIYFSYDVKMKEKGDIPEGYSVSREKKERFSLILESASTNQTSMYLCASSPGGGNQPQHFGDGTRLSIL.

This clone was found a few times. The chain is built from TRBV12-5 and TRBJ2-1; 11 nucleotides agree with TRBD1. The V and J ends lost 3 bases and 9 bases, in that order; junction bases with no gene match: 4. The CDR3 is 14 residues long. CDR1 LGHNT and CDR2 FRNRAP come from the germline V gene. CDR3 region: CASGFGQGAGEQFF. CDR3 sequence (DNA): TGTGCTAGTGGTTTCGGACAGGGGGCAGGTGAGCAGTTCTTC.

This clone has only a few counts. The CDR3 bases are TGTGCCAGCAGGCCGGGACAGGGGGCTGCTGAAGCTTTCTTT. Protein product: CASRPGQGAAEAFF. The V call is TRBV27, the J call TRBJ1-1, with TRBD1 identical over 12 bases. CDR1 and CDR2 from the germline V gene are MNHEY and SMNVEV (reference sequence). V lost 6 bases to trimming and J lost 6 bases; unmatched junction nucleotides: 5. The CDR3 sequence is 14 residues long.

This clone has just one count. The chain combines TRBV13 with TRBJ2-1; D might be TRBD2 (6 bases). V dropped 5 bases and J dropped 0 bases, with 14 bases sitting between them. The germline V gene has CDR1 PRHDT and CDR2 FYEKMQ (reference sequence). The CDR3 is made up of 16 amino acids. CDR3 nucleotide sequence: TGTGCCAGCAGCCCCCCCCCGGGAGCCTCCTACAATGAGCAGTTCTTC. Encoded protein: CASSPPPGASYNEQFF.